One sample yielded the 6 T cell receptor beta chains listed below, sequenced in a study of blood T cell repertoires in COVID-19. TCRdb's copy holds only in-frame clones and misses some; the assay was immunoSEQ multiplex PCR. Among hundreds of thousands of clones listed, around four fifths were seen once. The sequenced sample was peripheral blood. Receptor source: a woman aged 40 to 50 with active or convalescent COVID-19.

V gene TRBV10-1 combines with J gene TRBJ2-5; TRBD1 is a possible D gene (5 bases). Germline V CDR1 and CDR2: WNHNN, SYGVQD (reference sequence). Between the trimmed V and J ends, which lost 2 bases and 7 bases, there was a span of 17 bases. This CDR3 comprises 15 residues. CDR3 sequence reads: CASSEDSGRVGTQYF. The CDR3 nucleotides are TGCGCCAGCAGTGAGGACAGTGGCCGGGTTGGGACCCAGTACTTC.

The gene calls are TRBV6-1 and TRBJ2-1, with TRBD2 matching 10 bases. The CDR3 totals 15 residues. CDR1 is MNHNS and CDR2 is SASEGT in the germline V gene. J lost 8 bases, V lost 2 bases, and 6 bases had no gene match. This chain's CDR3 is CASSESSGGFDEQFF. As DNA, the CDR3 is TGTGCCAGCAGTGAATCTAGCGGGGGATTTGATGAGCAGTTCTTC.

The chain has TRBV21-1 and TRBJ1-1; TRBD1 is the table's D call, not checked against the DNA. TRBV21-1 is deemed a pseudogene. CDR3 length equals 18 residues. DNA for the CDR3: TGTGCCAGCAGCTCCCAGGGTGGGGACAGCGGACACAACACTGAAGCTTTCTTT. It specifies CASSSQGGDSGHNTEAFF.

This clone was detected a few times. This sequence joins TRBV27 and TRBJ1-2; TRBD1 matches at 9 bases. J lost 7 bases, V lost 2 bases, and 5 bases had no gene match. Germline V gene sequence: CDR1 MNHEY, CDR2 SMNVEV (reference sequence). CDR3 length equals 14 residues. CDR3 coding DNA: TGTGCCAGCAGTTTAACAGGGGGCGTTGGTGGCTACACCTTC. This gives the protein CASSLTGGVGGYTF.

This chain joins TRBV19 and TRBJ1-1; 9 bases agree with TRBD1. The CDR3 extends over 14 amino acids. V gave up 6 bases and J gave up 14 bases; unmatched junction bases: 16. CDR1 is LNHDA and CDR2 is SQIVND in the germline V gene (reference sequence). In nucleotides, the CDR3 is TGTGCCAGTAGCTCACAGGGGGCGCTGGATCCGGGGTTCTTT. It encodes CASSSQGALDPGFF. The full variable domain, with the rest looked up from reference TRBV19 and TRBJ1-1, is DGGITQSPKYLFRKEGQNVTLSCEQNLNHDAMYWYRQDPGQGLRLIYYSQIVNDFQKGDIAEGYSVSREKKESFPLTVTSAQKNPTAFYLCASSSQGALDPGFFGQGTRLTVV.

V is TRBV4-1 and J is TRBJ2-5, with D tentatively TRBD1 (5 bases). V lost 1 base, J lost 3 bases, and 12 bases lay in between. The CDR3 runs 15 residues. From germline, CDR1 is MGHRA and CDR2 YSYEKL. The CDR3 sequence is CASSQVPRVEETQYF. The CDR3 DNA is TGCGCCAGCAGCCAAGTCCCCAGGGTGGAAGAGACCCAGTACTTC.